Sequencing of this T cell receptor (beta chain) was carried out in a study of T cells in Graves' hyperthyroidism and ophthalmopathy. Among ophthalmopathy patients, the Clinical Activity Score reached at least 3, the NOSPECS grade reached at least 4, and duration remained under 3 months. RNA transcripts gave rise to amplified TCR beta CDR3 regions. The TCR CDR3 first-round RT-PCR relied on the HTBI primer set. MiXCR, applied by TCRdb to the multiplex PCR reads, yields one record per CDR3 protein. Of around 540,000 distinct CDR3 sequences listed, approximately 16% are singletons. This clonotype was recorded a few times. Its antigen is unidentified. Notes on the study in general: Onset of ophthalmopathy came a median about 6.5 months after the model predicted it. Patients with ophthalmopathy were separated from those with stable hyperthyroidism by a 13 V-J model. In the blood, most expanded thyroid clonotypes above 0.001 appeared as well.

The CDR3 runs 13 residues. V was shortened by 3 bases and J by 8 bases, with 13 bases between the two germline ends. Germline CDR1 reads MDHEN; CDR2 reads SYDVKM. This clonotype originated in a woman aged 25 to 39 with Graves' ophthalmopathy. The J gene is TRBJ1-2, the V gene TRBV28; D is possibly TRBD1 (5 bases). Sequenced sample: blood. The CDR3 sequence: CASSLPRVDGYTF. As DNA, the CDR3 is TGTGCCAGCAGTTTGCCCAGGGTGGACGGCTACACCTTC.